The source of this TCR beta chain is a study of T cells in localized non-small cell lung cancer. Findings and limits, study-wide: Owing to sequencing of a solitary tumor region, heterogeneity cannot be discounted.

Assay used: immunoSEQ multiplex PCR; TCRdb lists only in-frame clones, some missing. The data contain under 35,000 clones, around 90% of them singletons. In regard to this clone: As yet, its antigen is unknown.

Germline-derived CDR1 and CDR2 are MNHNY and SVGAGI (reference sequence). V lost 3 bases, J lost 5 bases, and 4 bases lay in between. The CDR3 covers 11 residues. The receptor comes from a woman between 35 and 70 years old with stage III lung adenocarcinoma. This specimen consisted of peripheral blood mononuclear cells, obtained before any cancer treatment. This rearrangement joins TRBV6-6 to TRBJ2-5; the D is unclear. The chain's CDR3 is CASSYLETQYF. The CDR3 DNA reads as TGTGCCAGCAGTTATTTGGAGACCCAGTACTTC.